This T cell receptor beta chain was found in a study of T cell responses to AZD1222 COVID-19 vaccine. A word on this clone: Its matching antigen is unknown.

Assay: immunoSEQ multiplex PCR; the TCRdb copy retains only in-frame clones and omits some. The sample has about 100,000 clones, 87% seen once; the top ten hold approximately 15%. Study-wide results and caveats: The donor cohort was predominantly white British with a female majority, and clonal diversity may have been underestimated.

Trimming at V came to 1 base and at J to 11 bases, leaving 5 bases not matched to a gene. CDR3 length: 13 residues. Germline V gene sequence: CDR1 MDHEN, CDR2 SYDVKM. This specimen was peripheral blood, taken on day 0 of AZD1222 vaccination. The chain uses TRBV28 and TRBJ1-1; 9 bases map to TRBD1. The receptor was derived from an adult in good health. CDR3: CASSLSLDRGAFF. For the CDR3, the DNA is TGTGCCAGCAGTTTATCGCTGGACAGGGGCGCTTTCTTT.